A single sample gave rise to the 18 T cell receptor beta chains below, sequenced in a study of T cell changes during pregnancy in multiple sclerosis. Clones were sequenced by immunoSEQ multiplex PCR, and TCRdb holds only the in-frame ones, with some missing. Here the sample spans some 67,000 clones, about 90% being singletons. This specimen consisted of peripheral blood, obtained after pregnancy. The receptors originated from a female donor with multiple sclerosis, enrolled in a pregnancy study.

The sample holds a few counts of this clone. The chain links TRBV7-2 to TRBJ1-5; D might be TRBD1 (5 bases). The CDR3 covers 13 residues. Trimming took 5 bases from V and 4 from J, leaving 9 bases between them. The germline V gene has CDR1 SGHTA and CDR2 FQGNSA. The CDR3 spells CASSPDSNQPQHF. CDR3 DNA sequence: TGTGCCAGCAGCCCCGACAGTAATCAGCCCCAGCATTTT.

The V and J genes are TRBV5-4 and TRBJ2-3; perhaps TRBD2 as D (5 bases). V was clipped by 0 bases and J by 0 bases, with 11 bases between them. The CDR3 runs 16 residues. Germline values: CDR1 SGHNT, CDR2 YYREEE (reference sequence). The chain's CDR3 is CASSLVQGGSTDTQYF. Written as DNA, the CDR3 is TGTGCCAGCAGCTTGGTACAAGGCGGGAGCACAGATACGCAGTATTTT.

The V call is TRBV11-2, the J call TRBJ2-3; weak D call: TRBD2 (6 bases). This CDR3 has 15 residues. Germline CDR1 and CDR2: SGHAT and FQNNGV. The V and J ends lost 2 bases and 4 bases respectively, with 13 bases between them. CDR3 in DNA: TGTGCCAGCAGCTTAACCGGGAGCTGGGCAGATACGCAGTATTTT. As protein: CASSLTGSWADTQYF.

CDR3 in DNA: TGTGCCAGCAGTTCTGGGACAGGGAGGACTGAAGCTTTCTTT. Amino acid sequence: CASSSGTGRTEAFF. The J gene is TRBJ1-1, the V gene TRBV6-6; 9 bases are shared with TRBD1. Germline CDR1 is MNHNY and CDR2 is SVGAGI (reference sequence). The CDR3 is 14 amino acids. With V trimmed by 4 bases and J by 5 bases, 5 bases remained unmatched.

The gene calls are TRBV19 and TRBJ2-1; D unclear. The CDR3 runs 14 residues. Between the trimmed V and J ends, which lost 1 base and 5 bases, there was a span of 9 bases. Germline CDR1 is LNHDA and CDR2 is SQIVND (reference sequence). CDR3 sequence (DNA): TGTGCCAGTAGTATAGCGACACCCCACAATGAGCAGTTCTTC. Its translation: CASSIATPHNEQFF.

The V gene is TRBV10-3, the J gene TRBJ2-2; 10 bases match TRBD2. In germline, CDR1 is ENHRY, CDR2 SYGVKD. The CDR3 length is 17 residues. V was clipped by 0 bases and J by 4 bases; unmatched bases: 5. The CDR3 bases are TGTGCCATCAGTGAGTCGGCTAGCGGGAGTGCCACCGGGGAGCTGTTTTTT. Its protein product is CAISESASGSATGELFF.

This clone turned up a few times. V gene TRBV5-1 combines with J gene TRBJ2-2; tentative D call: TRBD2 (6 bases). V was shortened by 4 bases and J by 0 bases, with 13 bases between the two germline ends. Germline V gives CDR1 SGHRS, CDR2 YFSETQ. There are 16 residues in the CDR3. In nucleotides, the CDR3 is TGCGCCAGCAGCCAAAGCGGGCCCTCGAACACCGGGGAGCTGTTTTTT. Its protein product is CASSQSGPSNTGELFF.

CDR3: CASSPDTTGLDTQYF. The CDR3, as DNA: TGTGCCAGCAGTCCAGACACTACAGGGTTAGATACGCAGTATTTT. The chain joins TRBV2 to TRBJ2-3; D is perhaps TRBD1 (6 bases). The CDR3 extends over 15 amino acids. With 5 bases removed from V and 5 bases from J, the gap between germline ends came to 17 bases. Germline CDR1 reads SNHLY; CDR2 reads FYNNEI.

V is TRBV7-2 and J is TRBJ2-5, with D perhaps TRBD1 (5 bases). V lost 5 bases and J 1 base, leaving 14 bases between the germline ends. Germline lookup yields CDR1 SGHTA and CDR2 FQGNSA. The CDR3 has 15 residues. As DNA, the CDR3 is TGTGCCAGCAGCCCATACCCAGGGCTCCAAGAGACCCAGTACTTC. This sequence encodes CASSPYPGLQETQYF.

Written as DNA, the CDR3 is TGCAGCGGACAGGCTGCCGACGAGCAGTACTTC. Its protein is CSGQAADEQYF. This chain connects TRBV29-1 to TRBJ2-7, with D perhaps matching TRBD1 (6 bases). The CDR3 extends over 11 amino acids. Trimming shortened V by 7 bases and J by 5 bases, and 12 bases separated the two germline ends. Germline loops: CDR1 SQVTM, CDR2 ANQGSEA.

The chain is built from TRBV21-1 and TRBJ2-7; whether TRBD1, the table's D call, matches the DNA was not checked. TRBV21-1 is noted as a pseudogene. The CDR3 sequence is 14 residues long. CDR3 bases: TGTGCCAGCTCATTCTGCAGGGGAGATTACGAGCAGTACTTC. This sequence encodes CASSFCRGDYEQYF.

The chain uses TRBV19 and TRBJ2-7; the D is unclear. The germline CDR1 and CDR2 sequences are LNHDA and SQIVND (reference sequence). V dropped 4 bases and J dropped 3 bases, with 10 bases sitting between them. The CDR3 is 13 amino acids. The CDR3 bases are TGTGCCAGTAGTACCGGGTTTTTCTACGAGCAGTACTTC. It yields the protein CASSTGFFYEQYF.

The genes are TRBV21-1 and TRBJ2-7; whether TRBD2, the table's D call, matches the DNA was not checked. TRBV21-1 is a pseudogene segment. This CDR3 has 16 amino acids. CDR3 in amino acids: CASSKVLSGRKDEQYF. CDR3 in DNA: TGTGCCAGCAGCAAAGTCCTTAGCGGGAGGAAAGACGAGCAGTACTTC.

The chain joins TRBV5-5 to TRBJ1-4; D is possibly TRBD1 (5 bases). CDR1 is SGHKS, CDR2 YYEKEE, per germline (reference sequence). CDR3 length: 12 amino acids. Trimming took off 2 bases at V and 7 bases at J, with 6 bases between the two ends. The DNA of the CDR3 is TGTGCCAGCAGCTTTAGGGGTGAAAAACTGTTTTTT. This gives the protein CASSFRGEKLFF.

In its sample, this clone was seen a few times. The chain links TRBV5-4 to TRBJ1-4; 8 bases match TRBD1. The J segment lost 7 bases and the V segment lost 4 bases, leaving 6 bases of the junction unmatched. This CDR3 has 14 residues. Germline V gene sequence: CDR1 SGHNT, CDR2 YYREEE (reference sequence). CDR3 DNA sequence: TGTGCCAGCAGCCCGGACAGGGTTAGTGAAAAACTGTTTTTT. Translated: CASSPDRVSEKLFF.

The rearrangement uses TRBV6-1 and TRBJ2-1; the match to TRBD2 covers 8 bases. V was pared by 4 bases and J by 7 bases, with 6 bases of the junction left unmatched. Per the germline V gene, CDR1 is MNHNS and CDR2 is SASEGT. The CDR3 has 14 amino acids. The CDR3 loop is CASSGQREINEQFF. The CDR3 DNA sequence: TGTGCCAGCAGTGGACAGCGGGAGATAAATGAGCAGTTCTTC.

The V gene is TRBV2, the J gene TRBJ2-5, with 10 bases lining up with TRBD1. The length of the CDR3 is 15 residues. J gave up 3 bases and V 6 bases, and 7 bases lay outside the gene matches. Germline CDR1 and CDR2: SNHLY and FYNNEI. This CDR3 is CASSWDRGSEETQYF. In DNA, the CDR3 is TGTGCCAGCAGCTGGGACAGGGGAAGTGAAGAGACCCAGTACTTC.

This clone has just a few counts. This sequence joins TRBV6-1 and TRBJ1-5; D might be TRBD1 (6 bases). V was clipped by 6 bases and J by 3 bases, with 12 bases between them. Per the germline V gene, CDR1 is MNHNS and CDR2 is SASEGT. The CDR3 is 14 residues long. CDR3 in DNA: TGTGCCAGCAGGAGGGACACCTACAATCAGCCCCAGCATTTT. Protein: CASRRDTYNQPQHF.